This TCR beta chain was observed in a study of patients and donors after allogeneic stem cell transplantation (dated by TCRdb to 2018 to 2021). Libraries were built with RT-PCR. The sample was run on a NextSeq 550. Through fastp at Q25 and MiXCR, TCRdb rebuilt clones from the public reads, retaining in-frame beta chains. Each CDR3 protein appears once, grouped with its most common genes and DNA. Recorded for this sample are 900,000 to 1,000,000 distinct CDR3 sequences; roughly 18% of them occurred a single time. The biggest ten clones account for roughly 6.4% of the sample. Details on this clonotype: Its antigen is unknown. No quality values exist for individual bases; no much larger clone is one base distant.

In the germline V gene, CDR1 corresponds to SGHDT and CDR2 to YYEEEE. V was cut back by 0 bases and J by 8 bases, leaving a gap of 8 bases between them. The CDR3 holds 12 amino acids from the cysteine to the phenylalanine. The only DNA kept is the CDR3, 36 bases in frame from the first base. Recombination joined TRBV5-6 with TRBJ1-2, with the D gene not confidently named. This TCR was recovered from a human donor who was either an allogeneic HSCT recipient or a stem cell or donor lymphocyte infusion donor (not recorded which). It is not recorded whose cells these are; they may come from a transplant donor. The sequenced sample consisted of blood, either unsorted or a sorted T cell fraction (not recorded which). The CDR3 here reads CASSLGYQGYTF. The base sequence is TGTGCCAGCAGCTTGGGGTACCAGGGCTACACCTTC.